A single sample gave rise to the 24 T cell receptor beta chains below, sequenced in a study of CXCR3-negative and CXCR3-positive naive CD8 T cells (dated by TCRdb to between 2017 and 2020). General study outcomes and caveats: TRB CDR3s from CXCR3-positive naive cells showed higher hydrophobicity (lower Kidera factor 4), lower energy, and higher strength and volume indices than CXCR3-negative naive cells.

Sequencing used a NextSeq 550. The Human TCR Profiling Kit (MiLaboratory) was used to make UMI-labeled 5' RACE TRB cDNA libraries. TCRdb reprocessed the raw reads; every CDR3 protein sequence is a single record, and DNA is not supplied. Per the sample table, the count is about 150,000 distinct CDR3 sequences. About 0.37% of the sample lies in the top ten. These receptors are not linked to any known antigen. The sequenced material came from naive CXCR3+ CD8+ T cells from blood. In light of the paper, this sample's cell subset or site label describes: CD45RO-CCR7+CD27+CD95- naive CD8+ T cells expressing CXCR3 (TNR3+). The receptors shown here come from a human donor in good health. Some clones in this sample may be carry-over from other donors' samples.

V gene TRBV7-6 combines with J gene TRBJ2-3; TCRdb's assignment of TRBD2 cannot be checked, as there is no DNA. The CDR3 totals 16 residues. Germline V lookup: CDR1 SGHVS, CDR2 FNYEAQ. The CDR3 sequence is CASSPSLAGDLDTQYF.

J is TRBJ2-7 and V is TRBV7-9. Per germline, CDR1 SEHNR and CDR2 FQNEAQ (reference sequence). The CDR3 consists of 17 residues. CDR3 sequence: CASSPTSRMESSYEQYF.

The V and J genes are TRBV9 and TRBJ1-1; TCRdb proposes TRBD1, but this gene call is untestable without DNA. The germline V gene has CDR1 SGDLS and CDR2 YYNGEE. The CDR3 totals 12 residues. The CDR3 protein is CASRGRSTEAFF.

V and J are TRBV5-1 and TRBJ2-5; TCRdb names TRBD1, which stays unverified in the absence of DNA. This CDR3 contains 16 residues. Germline CDR1 SGHRS, CDR2 YFSETQ. Here the CDR3 reads CASSAEQGVMLETQYF. Looking up the rest from reference TRBV5-1 and TRBJ2-5 gives the full variable domain: KAGVTQTPRYLIKTRGQQVTLSCSPISGHRSVSWYQQTPGQGLQFLFEYFSETQRNKGNFPGRFSGRQFSNSRSEMNVSTLELGDSALYLCASSAEQGVMLETQYFGPGTRLLVL.

This chain links TRBV14 with TRBJ2-7; TCRdb picks TRBD2, but there is no DNA to check that call. This CDR3 comprises 15 residues. CDR1 and CDR2 (germline): SGHDN, FVKESK. CDR3 loop: CASSQEAGLAYEQYF.

This chain connects TRBV20-1 to TRBJ2-6; there is no DNA to check the TCRdb D call of TRBD1. Germline CDR1 and CDR2: DFQATT and SNEGSKA (reference sequence). CDR3 length equals 15 residues. The CDR3: CSAKQGHSGANVLTF.

CDR3: CSARSLSNYGYTF. V usage is TRBV20-1 and J usage is TRBJ1-2. This CDR3 has 13 residues. Germline values: CDR1 DFQATT, CDR2 SNEGSKA (reference sequence).

This chain links TRBV7-2 with TRBJ2-7; there is no DNA to check the TCRdb D call of TRBD1. This CDR3 contains 13 residues. Germline-derived CDR1 and CDR2 are SGHTA and FQGNSA. The CDR3 loop reads CASSQRGAYEQYF.

The genes are TRBV10-3 and TRBJ2-7; TCRdb outputs TRBD1, but without DNA this stays unchecked. The CDR3 length is 16 residues. Germline V gene data show CDR1 as ENHRY and CDR2 as SYGVKD. The CDR3 spells CAISESDLIGGYEQYF.

This chain joins TRBV6-5 and TRBJ1-5. This CDR3 comprises 13 residues. Germline-derived CDR1 and CDR2 are MNHEY and SVGAGI. The CDR3: CASSYGDGQPQHF.

V usage is TRBV7-9 and J usage is TRBJ2-3; checking the TCRdb D call of TRBD2 is not possible without DNA. Per germline, CDR1 SEHNR and CDR2 FQNEAQ (reference sequence). The CDR3 totals 14 residues. CDR3 in amino acids: CASSSGLAVDTQYF. Together with reference TRBV7-9 and TRBJ2-3, the CDR3 gives the full variable domain: DTGVSQNPRHKITKRGQNVTFRCDPISEHNRLYWYRQTLGQGPEFLTYFQNEAQLEKSRLLSDRFSAERPKGSFSTLEIQRTEQGDSAMYLCASSSGLAVDTQYFGPGTRLTVL.

The gene calls are TRBV28 and TRBJ2-1; TCRdb reports TRBD2, a call that lacks DNA to check it against. Germline V gives CDR1 MDHEN, CDR2 SYDVKM. CDR3 size: 15 residues. CDR3: CASSLTSGSLNEQFF.

The chain carries TRBV9 and TRBJ2-5. The CDR3 length is 14 residues. Germline-derived CDR1 and CDR2 are SGDLS and YYNGEE. The CDR3 sequence: CASSVVTGAETQYF.

This sequence joins TRBV5-1 and TRBJ2-7; lacking DNA, the TRBD1 call made by TCRdb goes unchecked. CDR3 length equals 15 residues. The germline CDR1 and CDR2 sequences are SGHRS and YFSETQ. CDR3 region: CASSSGDRGLYEQYF.

This chain links TRBV14 with TRBJ2-2; TCRdb outputs TRBD2, but without DNA this stays unchecked. CDR1 and CDR2 (germline): SGHDN, FVKESK. This CDR3 has 19 amino acids. CDR3: CASSQETSGRLLGTGELFF.

This sequence joins TRBV29-1 and TRBJ2-4; TCRdb lists TRBD1, though no DNA is available to test this call. The germline V gene has CDR1 SQVTM and CDR2 ANQGSEA. The CDR3 is 13 residues long. The chain's CDR3 is CSVEGTPDYIQYF.

The V gene is TRBV5-4, the J gene TRBJ1-1; the D gene TCRdb calls, TRBD1, cannot be checked with no DNA. The V gene's germline CDR1 is SGHNT and CDR2 YYREEE (reference sequence). The CDR3 runs to 13 residues. The chain's CDR3 is CASSPQGRGEAFF.

V gene TRBV7-9 combines with J gene TRBJ1-2; the TCRdb D gene call, TRBD1, has no DNA to confirm it. The CDR3 spans 11 residues. Germline values: CDR1 SEHNR, CDR2 FQNEAQ (reference sequence). CDR3 in amino acids: CASGQGLSYTF.

The CDR3 here is CASGDSSYEQYF. The V gene is TRBV25-1, the J gene TRBJ2-7; the TRBD1 assignment by TCRdb is unverifiable without DNA. This CDR3 contains 12 residues. Germline values: CDR1 MGHDK, CDR2 SYGVNS.

This rearrangement joins TRBV27 to TRBJ1-5. The CDR3 loop spans 15 amino acids. CDR1 and CDR2 from the germline V gene are MNHEY and SMNVEV (reference sequence). CDR3 residues: CASSIYGVSNQPQHF.

The chain has TRBV6-2 or TRBV6-3 and TRBJ2-3; TCRdb selects TRBD2, and the lack of DNA leaves this call unchecked. Per germline, CDR1 MNHEY and CDR2 SVGEGT. The CDR3 is made up of 14 amino acids. The CDR3 sequence is CASSPRTSDDTQYF.

The rearrangement uses TRBV27 and TRBJ2-1; the D call from TCRdb, TRBD2, cannot be confirmed without DNA. Germline CDR1 and CDR2: MNHEY and SMNVEV (reference sequence). This CDR3 is 15 amino acids long. The CDR3 reads CASSLGLAGTNEQFF.

J is TRBJ1-4 and V is TRBV15; with no DNA, the TCRdb D assignment of TRBD1 cannot be verified. CDR1 and CDR2 from the germline V gene are LNHNV and YYDKDF (reference sequence). The CDR3 extends over 17 amino acids. The CDR3 reads CATSVDRVATTNEKLFF.

The V call is TRBV11-2, the J call TRBJ2-1; TCRdb returns TRBD2, unconfirmable since there is no DNA. The CDR3 totals 16 residues. CDR1 is SGHAT, CDR2 FQNNGV, per germline. This CDR3 is CASSLGDRLAGGEQFF. Filled out from reference TRBV11-2 and TRBJ2-1, the complete variable domain reads EAGVAQSPRYKIIEKRQSVAFWCNPISGHATLYWYQQILGQGPKLLIQFQNNGVVDDSQLPKDRFSAERLKGVDSTLKIQPAKLEDSAVYLCASSLGDRLAGGEQFFGPGTRLTVL.